This TCR beta chain is drawn from a study of T cell changes during pregnancy in multiple sclerosis. Profiled with immunoSEQ multiplex PCR; TCRdb holds only in-frame clones, not every one. The sample includes fewer than 20,000 clones, about 83% seen only once; the top ten take about 9.6%. Germline V gene sequence: CDR1 SEHNR, CDR2 FQNEAQ (reference sequence). This CDR3 is built from 15 residues. With V trimmed by 4 bases and J by 5 bases, 8 bases remained unmatched. The chain links TRBV7-9 to TRBJ2-7; TRBD1 matches at 10 bases. The sample here was CD8+ T cells from peripheral blood mononuclear cells, taken after pregnancy. This receptor was obtained from a female donor with multiple sclerosis, enrolled in a pregnancy study. CDR3: CASSSWDRGAHEQYF. The CDR3, as DNA: TGTGCCAGCAGCTCCTGGGACAGGGGAGCCCACGAGCAGTACTTC.